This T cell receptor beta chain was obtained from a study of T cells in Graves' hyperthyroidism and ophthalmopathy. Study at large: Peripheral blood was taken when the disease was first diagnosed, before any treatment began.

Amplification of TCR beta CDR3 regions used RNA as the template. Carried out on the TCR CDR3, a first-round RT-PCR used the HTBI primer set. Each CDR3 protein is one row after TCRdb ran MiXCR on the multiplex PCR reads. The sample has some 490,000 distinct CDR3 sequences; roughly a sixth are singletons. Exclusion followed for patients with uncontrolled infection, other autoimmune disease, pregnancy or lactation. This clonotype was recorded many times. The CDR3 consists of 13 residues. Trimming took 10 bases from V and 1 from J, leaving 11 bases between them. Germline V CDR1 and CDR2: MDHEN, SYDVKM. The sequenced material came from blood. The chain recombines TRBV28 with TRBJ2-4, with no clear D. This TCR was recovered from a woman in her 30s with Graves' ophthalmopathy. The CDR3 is CATLAMAKNIQYF. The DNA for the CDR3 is TGTGCCACCCTGGCCATGGCCAAAAACATTCAGTACTTC.